The sequence of this T cell receptor beta chain was determined in a study of blood T cell repertoires in COVID-19. Turning to the study itself: The analysed material was cDNA or gDNA that came from T cells, B-cell-depleted T cells, or PBMCs.

CDR1 is SGHRS, CDR2 YFSETQ, per germline. The CDR3 runs to 12 residues. V was trimmed by 0 bases and J by 8 bases, leaving 3 bases between them. Profiling relied on immunoSEQ multiplex PCR, and the TCRdb table lists in-frame clones only, not all of them. The sample shows 110,000 or so clones, about 86% of them seen only once. Material for sequencing was peripheral blood. The V gene is TRBV5-1, the J gene TRBJ1-6, with D hard to call. This TCR was recovered from a woman between 50 and 59 years old with acute or convalescent COVID-19. This CDR3 reads CASSLGDSPLHF. The CDR3 coding sequence is TGCGCCAGCAGCTTGGGAGATTCACCCCTCCACTTT.